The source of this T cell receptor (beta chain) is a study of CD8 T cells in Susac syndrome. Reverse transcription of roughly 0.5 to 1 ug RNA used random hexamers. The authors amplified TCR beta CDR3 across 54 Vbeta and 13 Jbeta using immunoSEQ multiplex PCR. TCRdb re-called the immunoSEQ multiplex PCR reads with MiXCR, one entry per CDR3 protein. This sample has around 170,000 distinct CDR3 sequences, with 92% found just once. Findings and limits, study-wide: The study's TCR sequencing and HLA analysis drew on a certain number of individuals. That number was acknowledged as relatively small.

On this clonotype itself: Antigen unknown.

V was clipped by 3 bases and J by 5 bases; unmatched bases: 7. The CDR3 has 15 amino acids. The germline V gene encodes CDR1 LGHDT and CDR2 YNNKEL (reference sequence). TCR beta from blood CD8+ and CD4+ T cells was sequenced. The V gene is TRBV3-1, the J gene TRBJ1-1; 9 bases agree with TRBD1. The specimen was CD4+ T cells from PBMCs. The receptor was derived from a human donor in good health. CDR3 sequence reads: CASSHWDRAATEAFF. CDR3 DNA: TGTGCCAGCAGCCATTGGGACAGGGCTGCGACTGAAGCTTTCTTT.